These 26 T cell receptor beta chains were sequenced from one sample in a study of blood T cells in healthy people across ages. Primed by a sample-barcoded 5' primer and a J-beta primer mix, a second PCR proceeded for about 6 to 12 cycles. TCRdb fed the 5' RACE reads into MiXCR, producing one record per CDR3 protein. The sample gives 1.2 million to 1.5 million distinct CDR3 sequences, roughly 60% of which show up once; approximately 7% is in the top ten. Material: blood. The source of these receptors is a man younger than 35 in good health.

This clonotype occurred a few times. The gene calls are TRBV20-1 and TRBJ2-5; 10 nucleotides match TRBD1. The end of the DNA fits TRBJ2-7 better, so the J call may be wrong. This CDR3 has 14 residues. Germline assignment: CDR1 DFQATT and CDR2 SNEGSKA (reference sequence). For the CDR3, the DNA is TGCAGTGCTACCCGGACAGGGGGGTTCTTCGAGCAGTACTTC. As protein: CSATRTGGFFEQYF.

In this sample, this clonotype turned up a few times. The gene calls are TRBV7-2 and TRBJ1-6, with D unresolved. The CDR3 is made up of 14 amino acids. Looked up from germline, CDR1 is SGHTA and CDR2 is FQGNSA. Deletions cut 3 bases from V and 7 bases from J, with 10 bases between. The CDR3 sequence is CASSFRAINSPLHF. The CDR3 region has the DNA TGTGCCAGCAGCTTCCGCGCGATAAATTCACCCCTCCACTTT. The variable domain in full, completed from reference TRBV7-2 and TRBJ1-6, reads GAGVSQSPSNKVTEKGKDVELRCDPISGHTALYWYRQSLGQGLEFLIYFQGNSAPDKSGLPSDRFSAERTGGSVSTLTIQRTQQEDSAVYLCASSFRAINSPLHFGNGTRLTVT.

The chain carries TRBV7-2 and TRBJ2-1, with D tentatively TRBD1 or TRBD2 (5 bases each). This CDR3 comprises 13 residues. In germline, CDR1 is SGHTA, CDR2 FQGNSA. V lost 10 bases and J lost 7, with 17 bases in between. The CDR3 DNA is TGTGCCACCGGAACCGAGTGGGGGAATGAGCAGTTCTTC. This encodes CATGTEWGNEQFF.

The genes are TRBV4-1 and TRBJ2-1; 9 nucleotides align to TRBD2. Germline CDR1 is MGHRA and CDR2 is YSYEKL. Losses at the gene ends were 4 bases for V and 3 bases for J; bases not matched to a gene: 10. CDR3 length: 17 amino acids. CDR3 loop: CASSLGGGRALYNEQFF. The CDR3 DNA sequence: TGCGCCAGCAGCCTTGGGGGCGGGAGGGCCCTCTACAATGAGCAGTTCTTC.

This chain joins TRBV6-5 and TRBJ2-3, with D possibly being TRBD2 (6 bases). The CDR3 sequence is 14 residues long. The germline CDR1 and CDR2 sequences are MNHEY and SVGAGI. The V end lost 4 bases, the J end lost 3 bases, and 11 bases lay between the germline ends. The CDR3 DNA sequence: TGTGCCAGCAGTTTTCTAGGAGGGACAGATACGCAGTATTTT. Its protein is CASSFLGGTDTQYF.

V usage is TRBV3-1 and J usage is TRBJ2-5, with 10 bases aligning to TRBD2. V shed 3 bases and J 11 bases; nucleotides not matched to a gene: 12. The CDR3 loop spans 15 amino acids. The V gene's germline CDR1 is LGHDT and CDR2 YNNKEL (reference sequence). The CDR3: CASSHLAGEQDEQYF. CDR3 bases: TGTGCCAGCAGCCACCTAGCGGGAGAACAGGATGAGCAGTACTTC.

The CDR3 region is CASRGGREYEKLFF. In DNA form, the CDR3 reads TGTGCCAGCAGAGGGGGCAGAGAATATGAAAAACTGTTTTTT. V and J are TRBV27 and TRBJ1-4, with 7 bases matching TRBD1. This CDR3 spans 14 amino acids. V lost 6 bases, J lost 6 bases, and 7 bases stayed unmatched. Germline V gene lookup returns CDR1 MNHEY and CDR2 SMNVEV (reference sequence).

As DNA, the CDR3 is TGTGCCACCAGTCCTCGGACAGGCAACTCCTACGAGCAGTACTTC. It encodes CATSPRTGNSYEQYF. The chain couples TRBV24-1 to TRBJ2-7, with 7 bases that match TRBD1. V dropped 6 bases and J dropped 0; count of bases not matched to a gene: 7. CDR1 and CDR2 from the germline V gene are KGHDR and SFDVKD. The CDR3 loop spans 15 amino acids.

This clonotype was counted a few times. The chain combines TRBV10-2 with TRBJ2-2; D not resolved. The length of the CDR3 is 12 residues. In germline, CDR1 is WSHSY, CDR2 SAAADI. V lost 11 bases and J 1 base, leaving 8 bases between the germline ends. CDR3 loop: CAVRLNTGELFF. In DNA, the CDR3 is TGCGCCGTAAGACTGAACACCGGGGAGCTGTTTTTT.

The chain joins TRBV6-2 or TRBV6-3 to TRBJ2-6, with D maybe TRBD1 (6 bases). Germline CDR1 and CDR2: MNHEY and SVGEGT. This CDR3 contains 14 residues. CDR3 region: CATGHYSGANVLTF. CDR3 DNA sequence: TGTGCTACGGGACACTACTCTGGGGCCAACGTCCTGACTTTC.

The V gene is TRBV6-2 or TRBV6-3, the J gene TRBJ2-5; 11 positions agree with TRBD2. The germline gives CDR1 MNHEY, CDR2 SVGEGT. V lost 4 bases, J lost 5 bases, and 6 bases stayed unmatched. The CDR3 consists of 15 residues. CDR3 sequence reads: CASSLGSGGGETQYF. DNA for the CDR3: TGTGCCAGCAGTTTGGGTAGCGGGGGGGGTGAGACCCAGTACTTC.

The table lists this clonotype with many counts. This chain links TRBV25-1 with TRBJ1-2; unclear D gene. Deletions cut 5 bases from V and 5 bases from J, with 12 bases between. This CDR3 region has 13 residues. Germline lookup yields CDR1 MGHDK and CDR2 SYGVNS. The CDR3 loop reads CASSYLGSYGYTF. CDR3 nucleotide sequence: TGTGCCAGCAGTTATCTGGGATCTTATGGCTACACCTTC.

The chain joins TRBV20-1 to TRBJ2-5; 14 bases agree with TRBD2. The tail of the sequence fits TRBJ2-7 better, so the J call may be wrong. The CDR3 sequence is 14 residues long. Per germline, CDR1 DFQATT and CDR2 SNEGSKA (reference sequence). The CDR3 nucleotides read TGCAGTGCTGGACTAGCGGGAGGAACCTACGAGCAGTACTTC. Encoded protein: CSAGLAGGTYEQYF.

The chain couples TRBV12-3 or TRBV12-4 to TRBJ1-5, with D possibly TRBD1 on 6 matching bases. Trimming stripped 5 bases from V and 0 bases from J, with 11 bases between. CDR3 length: 15 amino acids. CDR3 residues: CASSATGYSNQPQHF. CDR3 nucleotides: TGTGCCAGCAGTGCCACAGGGTATAGCAATCAGCCCCAGCATTTT.

The rearrangement uses TRBV6-5 and TRBJ2-7, with D perhaps TRBD2 (5 bases). The CDR3 runs 14 residues. Germline-derived CDR1 and CDR2 are MNHEY and SVGAGI. The V end lost 6 bases, the J end lost 0 bases, and 12 bases lay between the germline ends. The CDR3 DNA sequence: TGTGCCAGCAGCCCTGAGGGATTCTCCTACGAGCAGTACTTC. Translated, it gives CASSPEGFSYEQYF.

The rearrangement links TRBV12-3 or TRBV12-4 to TRBJ1-4; possible D gene TRBD1, 6 bases. The ends were cut back, 6 bases at V and 7 bases at J, with 12 bases in the middle. The CDR3 covers 13 residues. As DNA, the CDR3 is TGTGCCAGCAGGAGGGGGTACGGTGAAAAACTGTTTTTT. Its protein is CASRRGYGEKLFF.

The genes are TRBV25-1 and TRBJ2-2; D may be TRBD1 (7 bases). CDR1 is MGHDK, CDR2 SYGVNS, per germline. The CDR3 sequence is 17 residues long. V lost 3 bases, J lost 9 bases, and 23 bases lay in between. CDR3 DNA sequence: TGTGCCAGCAGTGAGGACCCGCAGGGGGGCCGTACCAGGGAGCTGTTTTTT. Residues: CASSEDPQGGRTRELFF.

CDR3 nucleotides: TGTGCCAGCAGTGCCACAGGGCCGTGGACTGAAGCTTTCTTT. This codes for CASSATGPWTEAFF. This chain uses TRBV6-5 with TRBJ1-1; a possible D gene is TRBD1 (6 bases). V lost 5 bases and J 5 bases, leaving 15 bases between the germline ends. The CDR3 has 14 residues. Germline V gene lookup returns CDR1 MNHEY and CDR2 SVGAGI.

The chain is built from TRBV4-1 and TRBJ2-5; 8 nucleotides match TRBD1. This CDR3 is built from 17 residues. J gave up 4 bases and V 4 bases, and 14 bases lay outside the gene matches. Per the germline V gene, CDR1 is MGHRA and CDR2 is YSYEKL. CDR3: CASSLGPAGTGVETQYF. Here the CDR3 DNA reads TGCGCCAGCAGCCTGGGACCTGCCGGGACAGGTGTAGAGACCCAGTACTTC.

The V call is TRBV5-6, the J call TRBJ2-1; no clear D. Germline-derived CDR1 and CDR2 are SGHDT and YYEEEE. Trimming shortened V by 0 bases and J by 10 bases, and 8 bases separated the two germline ends. The CDR3 contains 12 residues. This CDR3 is CASSLDHYEQFF. The CDR3 nucleotides read TGTGCCAGCAGCTTGGACCACTACGAGCAGTTCTTC.

The chain links TRBV24-1 to TRBJ2-5, with 8 bases identical to TRBD2. Germline CDR1 and CDR2: KGHDR and SFDVKD. The CDR3 length is 17 residues. V lost 5 bases and J lost 3; bases outside the gene matches: 13. This CDR3 is CATSGVRSGTREETQYF. The CDR3 coding sequence is TGTGCCACCAGTGGGGTGCGAAGCGGGACTAGAGAAGAGACCCAGTACTTC.

This clonotype was picked up a small number of times. The chain couples TRBV10-3 to TRBJ2-1; 7 bases align to TRBD2. Trimming cost V 11 bases and J 4 bases; bases outside gene matches: 8. CDR1 and CDR2 from the germline V gene are ENHRY and SYGVKD. CDR3 length: 13 amino acids. This CDR3 is CALLLLAYNEQFF. The CDR3 region has the DNA TGTGCCCTTCTGTTACTAGCGTACAATGAGCAGTTCTTC.

The chain links TRBV7-2 to TRBJ2-1; D is unclear. The CDR3 is made up of 16 amino acids. Trimming removed 3 bases at V and 0 bases at J, with 12 bases between. Germline-derived CDR1 and CDR2 are SGHTA and FQGNSA. The CDR3 bases are TGTGCCAGCAGCTTTAGTGCCCAGAACTCCTACAATGAGCAGTTCTTC. Its protein is CASSFSAQNSYNEQFF.

The chain employs TRBV15 and TRBJ2-4, with 11 bases aligning to TRBD2. V shed 0 bases and J 8 bases; nucleotides not matched to a gene: 3. The germline V gene has CDR1 LNHNV and CDR2 YYDKDF (reference sequence). This CDR3 has 15 residues. CDR3 in DNA: TGTGCCACCAGCAGAGACGCTAGCGGGGGGTACATTCAGTACTTC. It codes for CATSRDASGGYIQYF.

The chain uses TRBV30 and TRBJ1-2; D remains unclear. Germline loops: CDR1 GTSNPN, CDR2 SVGIG (reference sequence). The CDR3 is made up of 13 amino acids. The V gene lost 0 bases and the J gene lost 2 bases, with 7 bases spanning the gap. This CDR3 is CAWSVSENYGYTF. In DNA, the CDR3 is TGTGCCTGGAGTGTATCAGAGAACTATGGCTACACCTTC.

The V and J genes are TRBV4-3 and TRBJ2-1, with D uncertain. With the DNA end fitting TRBJ2-7 better, the J assignment may be wrong. The CDR3 is 15 residues long. Per germline, CDR1 LGHNA and CDR2 YSLEER. The CDR3 DNA sequence: TGCGCCAGCAGCCAAGGTGCGAGCTCCTACAATGAGCAGTACTTC. Translating it yields CASSQGASSYNEQYF.